This T cell receptor (beta chain) was observed in a study of neurological immune-mediated disorders. Time point defined: longitudinal time-point 1 (baseline). It was from 2 million PBMCs stored at -80 C that the unsorted libraries were obtained. Study results and caveats: HTLV-1-associated myelopathy showed the most TCR clonal expansion; multiple sclerosis the least, below healthy controls.

This CDR3 region has 15 residues. V was cut by 3 bases and J by 1 base, with 13 bases left in between. CDR1 and CDR2 from the germline V gene are SGHRS and YFSETQ. This clonotype was observed at least ten times. What it recognizes is unknown. The cDNA was generated by 5'RACE with 10-nucleotide random UMIs. TCRdb re-derived calls from the 5' RACE reads in MiXCR, one entry per CDR3 protein. The sample consists of some 54,000 distinct CDR3 sequences, about 11% of them appearing once. Sequenced: PBMCs. This clonotype was obtained from a male donor with HTLV-1-associated myelopathy (HAM/TSP). This chain joins TRBV5-1 and TRBJ1-1; D may be TRBD1 (6 bases). The CDR3 protein is CASSSAQGSNTEAFF. CDR3 nucleotides: TGCGCCAGCAGCTCGGCACAGGGTTCGAACACTGAAGCTTTCTTT.